This is a list of T cell receptor beta chains from one sample in a study of PD-1 blockade in classical Hodgkin lymphoma. Sequenced by immunoSEQ multiplex PCR; TCRdb stores in-frame clones only, minus some. The repertoire consists of some 110,000 clones, with around nine tenths occurring once and the leading ten covering 15% to 20%. Sequencing used peripheral blood mononuclear cells (PBMCs), obtained before the fourth cycle of nivolumab. Every receptor here comes from a human donor with classical Hodgkin lymphoma. The CDR3 runs from the conserved cysteine through the conserved F or W. A D gene is named only where the DNA matches it firmly. Where a row states a size, it is once, few, many or the class of an expanded clone; other rows omit it.

clone_size,j_call,v_call,d_call,cdr3_aa,cdr3_nt
-,TRBJ1-1,TRBV6-1,TRBD1,CASSSTGVNTEAFF,TGTGCCAGCAGTAGTACAGGGGTGAACACTGAAGCTTTCTTT
few,TRBJ1-2,TRBV29-1,-,CSVLPGREADGYTF,TGCAGCGTACTCCCGGGGAGAGAAGCCGATGGCTACACCTTC
-,TRBJ2-3,TRBV18,-,CASSQTTSSDTQYF,TGTGCCAGCTCACAAACTACTAGCTCAGATACGCAGTATTTT
-,TRBJ2-3,TRBV5-1,TRBD1,CASRDGTGGTDTQYF,TGCGCCAGCAGGGATGGGACAGGGGGCACAGATACGCAGTATTTT
once,TRBJ1-1,TRBV6-1,-,CASIERVNTEAFF,TGTGCCAGCATTGAGAGGGTTAACACTGAAGCTTTCTTT
-,TRBJ2-3,TRBV28,-,CASSLYREEDTQYF,TGTGCCAGCAGTTTATACAGGGAAGAAGATACGCAGTATTTT
-,TRBJ2-4,TRBV29-1,-,CSVVGEPAKNIQYF,TGCAGCGTTGTTGGGGAACCAGCCAAAAACATTCAGTACTTC
-,TRBJ1-3,TRBV11-3,TRBD1,CASSPTPSQGSGNTIYF,TGTGCCAGCAGCCCTACTCCCTCACAGGGGTCTGGAAACACCATATATTTT
-,TRBJ1-5,TRBV28,TRBD1,CASSLGQGRQPQHF,TGTGCCAGCAGTTTGGGACAGGGGAGGCAGCCCCAGCATTTT
-,TRBJ2-7,TRBV27,-,CASSSPTSSYEQYF,TGTGCCAGCAGTTCACCGACTAGTTCCTACGAGCAGTACTTC
-,TRBJ1-2,TRBV10-3,-,CAISERASNGYTF,TGTGCCATCAGCGAACGGGCCTCGAATGGCTACACCTTC
-,TRBJ1-3,TRBV15,-,CATSRAAGENTIYF,TGTGCCACCAGCAGAGCCGCGGGTGAAAACACCATATATTTT
-,TRBJ2-7,TRBV11-1,TRBD1,CASRGQGSYEQYF,TGTGCCAGCAGAGGACAGGGTTCTTACGAGCAGTACTTC
-,TRBJ2-7,TRBV6-1,-,CASSEAGRGWVYEQYF,TGTGCCAGCAGTGAAGCTGGCAGGGGATGGGTCTACGAGCAGTACTTC
-,TRBJ1-4,TRBV6-1,-,CASREGFEKLFF,TGTGCCAGCAGAGAAGGCTTTGAAAAACTGTTTTTT
-,TRBJ1-2,TRBV5-4,TRBD1,CAGSPGTGSYGYTF,TGTGCCGGGAGTCCCGGGACAGGTAGCTATGGCTACACCTTC
few,TRBJ1-1,TRBV27,-,CASSGWVNTEAFF,TGTGCCAGCAGCGGGTGGGTTAACACTGAAGCTTTCTTT
-,TRBJ2-1,TRBV10-3,-,CAISVSNEQFF,TGTGCCATCAGTGTGAGCAATGAGCAGTTCTTC
-,TRBJ2-5,TRBV7-9,-,CASSLQGGVWETQYF,TGTGCCAGCAGCCTCCAGGGGGGAGTCTGGGAGACCCAGTACTTC
-,TRBJ1-2,TRBV5-1,TRBD1,CASSLGRDSVF,TGCGCCAGCAGCTTGGGCCGGGACAGTGTGTTC
-,TRBJ2-7,TRBV4-3,TRBD2,CASSQDFSASGRDEQYF,TGCGCCAGCAGCCAAGATTTCTCCGCTAGCGGGAGGGACGAGCAGTACTTC
-,TRBJ1-1,TRBV5-1,TRBD1,CASSSGQPNTEAFF,TGCGCCAGCAGCTCGGGACAGCCAAACACTGAAGCTTTCTTT
once,TRBJ2-3,TRBV19,TRBD1,CASSARGIDTQYF,TGTGCCAGTAGTGCCAGGGGGATAGATACGCAGTATTTT
-,TRBJ1-2,TRBV9,-,CASSVGIGGYGYTF,TGTGCCAGCAGCGTAGGAATCGGGGGCTATGGCTACACCTTC
once,TRBJ2-7,TRBV19,TRBD1,CASSPSQGASYEQYF,TGTGCCAGTAGTCCCAGCCAGGGGGCCTCCTACGAGCAGTACTTC
-,TRBJ2-3,TRBV5-4,TRBD1,CASSSYLQGSTDTQYF,TGTGCCAGCAGCTCCTATTTACAGGGGAGTACAGATACGCAGTATTTT
-,TRBJ1-1,TRBV9,-,CASSVAQRNTEAFF,TGTGCCAGCAGCGTAGCTCAGCGGAACACTGAAGCTTTCTTT
-,TRBJ2-2,TRBV18,-,CASSLTNRAQTNTGELFF,TGTGCCAGCTCCCTAACCAATCGGGCACAAACGAACACCGGGGAGCTGTTTTTT
-,TRBJ1-5,TRBV7-4,-,CASSLAYQPQHF,TGTGCCAGCAGCTTAGCGTATCAGCCCCAGCATTTT
few,TRBJ2-2,TRBV6-5,-,CASSPRTGELFF,TGTGCCAGCAGTCCCCGGACCGGGGAGCTGTTTTTT
once,TRBJ2-2,TRBV5-3,TRBD2,CARSLESRGGTGELFF,TGTGCCAGAAGCTTGGAGTCGCGCGGGGGTACCGGGGAGCTGTTTTTT
-,TRBJ1-4,TRBV5-1,TRBD1,CASSRELGGSNEKLFF,TGCGCCAGCAGCCGAGAGCTAGGGGGCTCGAATGAAAAACTGTTTTTT
-,TRBJ1-4,TRBV7-9,-,CASSLEPDRPGLEKLFF,TGTGCCAGCAGCTTAGAACCAGACCGGCCCGGGCTGGAAAAACTGTTTTTT
-,TRBJ1-5,TRBV28,-,CASHYRGQPQHF,TGTGCCAGTCACTATAGGGGTCAGCCCCAGCATTTT
-,TRBJ2-1,TRBV5-6,TRBD1,CASSLGPDRGEYNEQFF,TGTGCCAGCAGCTTGGGGCCAGACAGGGGGGAATACAATGAGCAGTTCTTC
-,TRBJ1-2,TRBV30,-,CAWSVQLPGYGYTF,TGTGCCTGGAGTGTACAGCTCCCAGGGTATGGCTACACCTTC
large,TRBJ2-7,TRBV2,-,CASSGLEQYF,TGTGCCAGCAGTGGACTCGAGCAGTACTTC
once,TRBJ2-1,TRBV4-1,-,CASSPQAGLIYNEQFF,TGCGCCAGCAGCCCTCAAGCGGGCCTAATCTACAATGAGCAGTTCTTC
-,TRBJ1-1,TRBV5-6,-,CASSLLQGTEAFF,TGTGCCAGCAGCTTGTTACAGGGCACTGAAGCTTTCTTT
-,TRBJ2-2,TRBV6-1,TRBD1,CASTRGPGSGELFF,TGTGCCAGCACTAGGGGGCCGGGGTCCGGGGAGCTGTTTTTT
-,TRBJ2-7,TRBV27,-,CASSKQGTYVSEQYF,TGTGCCAGCAGTAAACAGGGTACGTACGTCTCCGAGCAGTACTTC
-,TRBJ1-5,TRBV4-1,-,CASSQDVAGNQPQHF,TGCGCCAGCAGCCAAGATGTGGCAGGGAATCAGCCCCAGCATTTT
-,TRBJ1-1,TRBV2,-,CASSPRKDGNTEAFF,TGTGCCAGCAGTCCTCGAAAGGACGGTAACACTGAAGCTTTCTTT
-,TRBJ2-1,TRBV14,TRBD2,CASSQVFLAGGTMGQFF,TGTGCCAGCAGCCAAGTGTTCCTAGCGGGAGGAACAATGGGGCAGTTCTTC
-,TRBJ2-1,TRBV29-1,TRBD1,CSVRGGQEQFF,TGCAGCGTTAGAGGGGGACAGGAGCAGTTCTTC
-,TRBJ2-1,TRBV7-9,TRBD1,CASSGGTGYYNEQFF,TGTGCCAGCAGCGGGGGGACAGGGTACTACAATGAGCAGTTCTTC
-,TRBJ2-1,TRBV18,-,CASSFLHSYNEQFF,TGTGCCAGCTCATTCCTTCACTCCTACAATGAGCAGTTCTTC
-,TRBJ2-5,TRBV7-9,-,CASSPLETQYF,TGTGCCAGCAGCCCGTTAGAGACCCAGTACTTC
-,TRBJ1-5,TRBV10-2,TRBD1,CASSGTGLNQPQHF,TGCGCCAGCAGTGGGACAGGGCTCAATCAGCCCCAGCATTTT
-,TRBJ2-2,TRBV19,-,CASNGRGLNTGELFF,TGTGCCAGTAATGGCAGGGGCTTGAACACCGGGGAGCTGTTTTTT
-,TRBJ2-3,TRBV5-4,TRBD2,CASSPGLAGRDTQYF,TGTGCCAGCAGCCCCGGACTAGCGGGAAGAGATACGCAGTATTTT